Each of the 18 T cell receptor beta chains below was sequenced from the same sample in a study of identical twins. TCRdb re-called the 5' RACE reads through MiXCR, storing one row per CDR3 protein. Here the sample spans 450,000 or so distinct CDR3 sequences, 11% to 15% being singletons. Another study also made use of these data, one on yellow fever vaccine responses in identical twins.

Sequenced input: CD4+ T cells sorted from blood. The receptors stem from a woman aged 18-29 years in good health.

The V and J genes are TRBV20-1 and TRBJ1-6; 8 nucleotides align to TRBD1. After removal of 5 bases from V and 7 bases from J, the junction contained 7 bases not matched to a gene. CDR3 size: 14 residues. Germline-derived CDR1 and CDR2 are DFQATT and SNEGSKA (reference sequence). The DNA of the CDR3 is TGCAGTGCTCCGAGACAGGGGTGGAATTCACCCCTCCACTTT. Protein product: CSAPRQGWNSPLHF.

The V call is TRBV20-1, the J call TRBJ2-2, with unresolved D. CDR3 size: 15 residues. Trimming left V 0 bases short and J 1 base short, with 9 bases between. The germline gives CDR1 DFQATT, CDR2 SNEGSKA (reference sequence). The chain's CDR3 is CSARDHRRNTGELFF. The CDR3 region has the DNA TGCAGTGCTAGAGATCACAGACGGAACACCGGGGAGCTGTTTTTT.

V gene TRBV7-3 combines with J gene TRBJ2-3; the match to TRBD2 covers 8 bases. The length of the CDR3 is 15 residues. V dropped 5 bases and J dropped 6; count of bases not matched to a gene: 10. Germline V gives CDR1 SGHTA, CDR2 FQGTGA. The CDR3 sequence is CASSPTSPGGDTQYF. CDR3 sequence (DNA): TGTGCCAGCAGCCCCACTAGCCCGGGGGGGGATACGCAGTATTTT.

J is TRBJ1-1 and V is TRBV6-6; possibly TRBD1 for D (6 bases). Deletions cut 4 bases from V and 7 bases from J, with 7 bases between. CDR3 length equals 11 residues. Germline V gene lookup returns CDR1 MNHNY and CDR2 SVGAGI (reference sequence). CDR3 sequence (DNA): TGTGCCAGCAGTTCACAGGGTGAAGCTTTCTTT. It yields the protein CASSSQGEAFF.

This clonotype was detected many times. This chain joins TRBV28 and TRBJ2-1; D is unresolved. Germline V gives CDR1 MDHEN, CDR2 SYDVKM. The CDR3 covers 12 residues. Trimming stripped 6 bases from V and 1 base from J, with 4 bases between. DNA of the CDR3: TGTGCCAGCAGCCGGTCCTACAATGAGCAGTTCTTC. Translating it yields CASSRSYNEQFF.

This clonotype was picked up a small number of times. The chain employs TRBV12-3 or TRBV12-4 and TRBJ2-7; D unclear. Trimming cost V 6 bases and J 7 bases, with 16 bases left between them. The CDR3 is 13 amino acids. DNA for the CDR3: TGTGCCAGCAGCCCGACACGAATATGGGAGCAGTACTTC. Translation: CASSPTRIWEQYF.

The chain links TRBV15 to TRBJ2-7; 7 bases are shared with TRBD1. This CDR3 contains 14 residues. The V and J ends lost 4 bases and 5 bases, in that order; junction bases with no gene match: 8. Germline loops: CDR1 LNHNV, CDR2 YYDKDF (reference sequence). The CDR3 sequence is CATSIDRVLHEQYF. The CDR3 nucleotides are TGTGCCACCAGCATCGACAGGGTGTTGCACGAGCAGTACTTC.

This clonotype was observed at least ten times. The CDR3 nucleotides read TGCAGCGGCATGGGACTAGCGGGAGCAAACTCCTACGAGCAGTACTTC. This translates into CSGMGLAGANSYEQYF. J is TRBJ2-7 and V is TRBV29-1, with TRBD2 matching over 14 bases. The ends lost 7 bases at V and 0 bases at J; junction bases unmatched: 8. The CDR3 runs to 16 residues. Germline CDR1 SQVTM, CDR2 ANQGSEA.

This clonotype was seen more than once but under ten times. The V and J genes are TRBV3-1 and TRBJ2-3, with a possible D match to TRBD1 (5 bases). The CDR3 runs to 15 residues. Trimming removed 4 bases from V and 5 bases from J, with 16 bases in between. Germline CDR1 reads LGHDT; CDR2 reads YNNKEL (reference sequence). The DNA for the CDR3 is TGTGCCAGCAGCCTAAAACATCTGGGGCAAGATACGCAGTATTTT. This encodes CASSLKHLGQDTQYF.

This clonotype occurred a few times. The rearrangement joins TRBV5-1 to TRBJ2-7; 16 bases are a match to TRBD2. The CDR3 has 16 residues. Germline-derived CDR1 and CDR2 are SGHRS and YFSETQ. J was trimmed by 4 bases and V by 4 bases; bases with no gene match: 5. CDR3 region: CASSPGLAGGSYEQYF. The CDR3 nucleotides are TGCGCCAGCAGCCCGGGACTAGCGGGAGGGTCTTACGAGCAGTACTTC. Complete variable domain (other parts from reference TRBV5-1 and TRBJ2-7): KAGVTQTPRYLIKTRGQQVTLSCSPISGHRSVSWYQQTPGQGLQFLFEYFSETQRNKGNFPGRFSGRQFSNSRSEMNVSTLELGDSALYLCASSPGLAGGSYEQYFGPGTRLTVT.

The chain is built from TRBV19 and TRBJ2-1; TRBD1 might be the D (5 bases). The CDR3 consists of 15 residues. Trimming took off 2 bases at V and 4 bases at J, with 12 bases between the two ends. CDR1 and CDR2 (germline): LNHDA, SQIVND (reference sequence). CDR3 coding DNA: TGTGCCAGTAGTATAAAGGGGAACGATTACAATGAGCAGTTCTTC. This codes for CASSIKGNDYNEQFF.

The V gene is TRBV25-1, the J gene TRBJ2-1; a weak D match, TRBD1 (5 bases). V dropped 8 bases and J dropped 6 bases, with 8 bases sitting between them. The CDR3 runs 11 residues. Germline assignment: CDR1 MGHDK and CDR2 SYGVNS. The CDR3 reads CASGRVNEQFF. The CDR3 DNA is TGTGCCAGCGGCAGGGTCAATGAGCAGTTCTTC.

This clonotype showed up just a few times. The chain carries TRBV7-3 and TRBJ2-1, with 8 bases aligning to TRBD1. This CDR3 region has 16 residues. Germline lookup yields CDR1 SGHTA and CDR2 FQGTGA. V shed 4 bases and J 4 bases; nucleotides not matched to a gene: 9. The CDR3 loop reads CASSSPSGGLYNEQFF. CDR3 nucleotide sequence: TGTGCCAGCAGCTCCCCGTCAGGGGGCCTTTACAATGAGCAGTTCTTC.

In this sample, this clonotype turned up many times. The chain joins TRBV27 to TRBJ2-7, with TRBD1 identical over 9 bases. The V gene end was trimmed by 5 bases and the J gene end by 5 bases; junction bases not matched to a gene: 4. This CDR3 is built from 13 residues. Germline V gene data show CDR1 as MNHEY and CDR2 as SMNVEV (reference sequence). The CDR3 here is CASSDRGVNEQYF. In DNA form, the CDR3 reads TGTGCCAGCAGTGACAGGGGGGTCAACGAGCAGTACTTC.

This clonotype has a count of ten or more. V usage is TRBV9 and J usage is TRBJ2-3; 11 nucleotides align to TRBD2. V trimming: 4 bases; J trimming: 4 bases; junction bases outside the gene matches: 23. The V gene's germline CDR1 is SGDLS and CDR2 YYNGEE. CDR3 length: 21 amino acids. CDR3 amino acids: CASSLTGALAGVRNRADTQYF. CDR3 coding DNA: TGTGCCAGCAGCCTTACAGGGGCACTAGCGGGAGTTCGTAATCGTGCAGATACGCAGTATTTT. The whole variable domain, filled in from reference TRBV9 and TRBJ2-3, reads DSGVTQTPKHLITATGQRVTLRCSPRSGDLSVYWYQQSLDQGLQFLIQYYNGEERAKGNILERFSAQQFPDLHSELNLSSLELGDSALYFCASSLTGALAGVRNRADTQYFGPGTRLTVL.

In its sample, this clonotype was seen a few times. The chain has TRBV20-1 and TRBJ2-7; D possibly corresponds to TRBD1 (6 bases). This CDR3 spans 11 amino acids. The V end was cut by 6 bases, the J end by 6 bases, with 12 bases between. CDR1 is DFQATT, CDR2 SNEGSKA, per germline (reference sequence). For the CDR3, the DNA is TGCAGTGCACAACCAGGGGCCGAGCAGTACTTC. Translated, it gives CSAQPGAEQYF.

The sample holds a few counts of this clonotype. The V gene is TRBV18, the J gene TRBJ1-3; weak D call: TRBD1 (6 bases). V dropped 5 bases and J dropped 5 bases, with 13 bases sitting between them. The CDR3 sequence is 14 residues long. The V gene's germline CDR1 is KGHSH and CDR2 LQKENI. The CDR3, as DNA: TGTGCCAGCTCAGAATCACAGGGAAGAAACACCATATATTTT. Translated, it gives CASSESQGRNTIYF.

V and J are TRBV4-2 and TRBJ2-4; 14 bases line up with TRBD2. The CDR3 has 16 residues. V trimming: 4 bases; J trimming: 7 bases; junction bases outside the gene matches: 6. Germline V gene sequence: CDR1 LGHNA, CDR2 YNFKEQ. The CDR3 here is CASSLGGLAGANIQYF. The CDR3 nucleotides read TGTGCCAGCAGCCTCGGGGGACTAGCGGGAGCGAACATTCAGTACTTC.